What follows are 8 T cell receptor beta chains derived from one specimen sequenced in a study of tumor and adjacent non-tumor tissue in lung cancer. Three rounds of nested PCR, following a modified ARM-PCR protocol, produced the TCRbeta library. TCRdb analysed the multiplex PCR reads with MiXCR anew, one entry per CDR3 protein. The data contain 60,000 to 95,000 distinct CDR3 sequences, more than 60% of them singletons. No cell sorting was done before RNA was extracted from the tissue. Sequencing was performed on lung tumor tissue. These receptors came from a woman aged 50 to 60 with non-small cell lung cancer.

Notes on this clonotype: With a much larger clone just one base away, this may be a read error. The V call is TRBV5-1, the J call TRBJ2-7, with 7 nucleotides matching TRBD1. This CDR3 contains 16 residues. CDR1 is SGHRS and CDR2 is YFSETQ in the germline V gene. The CDR3 nucleotides read TGCGCCGGCAGCTTGGAGTCCCGACAGGGCCTCTACGAGCAGTACTTC. Translation: CAGSLESRQGLYEQYF.

The rearrangement joins TRBV6-2 or TRBV6-3 to TRBJ2-7; 11 bases are a match to TRBD1. The CDR3 extends over 15 amino acids. Trimming took 8 bases from V and 7 from J; bases not matched to a gene: 13. From germline, CDR1 is MNHEY and CDR2 SVGEGT. CDR3 sequence (DNA): TGTGCCAGCCAGCTACCAGGACAGGGGGCCAAAGAGCAGTACTTC. This sequence encodes CASQLPGQGAKEQYF.

As regards this clonotype: A much larger clone differs by one base, so this may be a read error. CDR3 region: CSAWISGSYEQYF. In DNA form, the CDR3 reads TGCAGTGCCTGGATTAGCGGGAGCTACGAGCAGTACTTC. The chain joins TRBV20-1 to TRBJ2-7; 9 positions match TRBD2. V shed 6 bases and J 3 bases; nucleotides not matched to a gene: 6. Germline assignment: CDR1 DFQATT and CDR2 SNEGSKA (reference sequence). This CDR3 contains 13 residues.

The chain has TRBV28 and TRBJ2-1; 7 bases agree with TRBD2. The V gene end was trimmed by 7 bases and the J gene end by 5 bases; junction bases not matched to a gene: 8. Germline CDR1 is MDHEN and CDR2 is SYDVKM. The CDR3 sequence is 14 residues long. CDR3 protein: CASIAGERHNEQFF. Written as DNA, the CDR3 is TGTGCCAGCATCGCGGGAGAGAGACACAATGAGCAGTTCTTC.

The sample holds a few counts of this clonotype. No conserved phenylalanine or tryptophan ends this CDR3, so it is likely a read error. This rearrangement joins TRBV11-3 to TRBJ2-7; TRBD2 might be the D (6 bases). CDR1 and CDR2 from the germline V gene are SGHNT and YENEEA. The CDR3 has 13 residues. The CDR3 sequence: CASSLRRGYDQYL. DNA for the CDR3: TGTGCTAGCAGCTTGAGGAGGGGCTACGATCAGTACCTC.

At least ten counts were recorded for this clonotype. The chain links TRBV10-3 to TRBJ2-3, with no clear D. Per the germline V gene, CDR1 is ENHRY and CDR2 is SYGVKD. CDR3 length: 14 amino acids. V lost 2 bases to trimming and J lost 6 bases, with 12 bases between them. CDR3 in amino acids: CAISEATTPDTQYF. Written as DNA, the CDR3 is TGTGCCATCAGTGAGGCAACAACCCCGGATACGCAGTATTTT.

The V gene is TRBV7-9, the J gene TRBJ1-1, with D possibly being TRBD1 (6 bases). This CDR3 contains 16 residues. The V end was cut by 3 bases, the J end by 3 bases, with 17 bases between. Germline CDR1 is SEHNR and CDR2 is FQNEAQ (reference sequence). The CDR3 region is CASSLREGGRDTEAFF. The CDR3 region has the DNA TGTGCCAGCAGCTTGCGGGAAGGGGGGCGGGACACTGAAGCTTTCTTT.

The chain is built from TRBV5-5 and TRBJ1-5; TRBD1 is a possible D gene (6 bases). The length of the CDR3 is 15 residues. V was cut by 7 bases and J by 0 bases, with 14 bases left in between. Germline V gene lookup returns CDR1 SGHKS and CDR2 YYEKEE (reference sequence). CDR3 coding DNA: TGTGCCAGCTGCGGTGGGGGCTATAGCAATCAGCCCCAGCATTTT. Protein product: CASCGGGYSNQPQHF.